Below are 16 T cell receptor beta chains sequenced from a single sample in a study of cytomegalovirus exposure and HLA in healthy donors. The PCR contained 60 Vbeta and 13 Jbeta primers. This table comes from immunoSEQ multiplex PCR, and its TCRdb copy is limited to in-frame clones, with some not included. The sample totals about 170,000 clones. Sequencing input: PBMCs. The receptors stem from a woman in her fifties or sixties in good health and CMV-seronegative.

The chain has TRBV7-9 and TRBJ2-1, with TRBD2 matching 10 bases. CDR1 and CDR2 from the germline V gene are SEHNR and FQNEAQ (reference sequence). The CDR3 sequence is 15 residues long. J lost 7 bases, V lost 1 base, and 4 bases had no gene match. The CDR3, as DNA: TGTGCCAGCAGCTTAGGGGTGACTAGCGGGAATGAGCAGTTCTTC. This codes for CASSLGVTSGNEQFF.

The rearrangement links TRBV18 to TRBJ1-1, with a weak D call TRBD1 (5 bases). The germline V gene has CDR1 KGHSH and CDR2 LQKENI. Trimming stripped 1 base from V and 0 bases from J, with 9 bases between. The CDR3 runs 15 residues. The CDR3 protein is CASSPQGAMNTEAFF. CDR3 DNA: TGTGCCAGCTCACCACAAGGGGCAATGAACACTGAAGCTTTCTTT.

The rearrangement links TRBV7-2 to TRBJ2-7, with D perhaps TRBD1 (5 bases). Germline CDR1 SGHTA, CDR2 FQGNSA. Trimming took 1 base from V and 6 from J, leaving 13 bases between them. There are 14 residues in the CDR3. CDR3 DNA: TGTGCCAGCAGCTTAGAACAGGCGAGTGGCGAGCAGTACTTC. Protein sequence: CASSLEQASGEQYF.

The chain recombines TRBV13 with TRBJ1-4; 7 positions agree with TRBD1. Germline V gene data show CDR1 as PRHDT and CDR2 as FYEKMQ (reference sequence). V was clipped by 5 bases and J by 3 bases; unmatched bases: 6. The CDR3 extends over 15 amino acids. The CDR3 is CASSLTGEANEKLFF. The DNA of the CDR3 is TGTGCCAGCAGCCTAACAGGGGAAGCTAATGAAAAACTGTTTTTT.

The V call is TRBV28, the J call TRBJ1-4, with 9 positions matching TRBD1. Germline V lookup: CDR1 MDHEN, CDR2 SYDVKM. V gave up 2 bases and J gave up 5 bases; unmatched junction bases: 6. The CDR3 loop spans 16 amino acids. Here the CDR3 reads CASSLRPGTGNEKLFF. The DNA for the CDR3 is TGTGCCAGCAGTTTACGTCCCGGGACAGGGAATGAAAAACTGTTTTTT.

This chain's CDR3 is CSVEMGGGEQYF. CDR3 nucleotides: TGCAGCGTTGAAATGGGAGGGGGTGAGCAGTACTTC. The gene calls are TRBV29-1 and TRBJ2-7, with TRBD2 as a possible D gene (7 bases). Trimming took off 2 bases at V and 7 bases at J, with 12 bases between the two ends. CDR1 and CDR2 (germline): SQVTM, ANQGSEA. The CDR3 contains 12 residues.

This chain joins TRBV5-6 and TRBJ2-7; TRBD2 agrees at 13 bases. The CDR3 length is 14 residues. The V gene end was trimmed by 6 bases and the J gene end by 6 bases; junction bases not matched to a gene: 6. The germline V gene has CDR1 SGHDT and CDR2 YYEEEE. Written as DNA, the CDR3 is TGTGCCAGCACCCGGACTAGCGGGGGAGGCGAGCAGTACTTC. This codes for CASTRTSGGGEQYF. The full variable domain, its missing parts supplied by reference TRBV5-6 and TRBJ2-7, is DAGVTQSPTHLIKTRGQQVTLRCSPKSGHDTVSWYQQALGQGPQFIFQYYEEEERQRGNFPDRFSGHQFPNYSSELNVNALLLGDSALYLCASTRTSGGGEQYFGPGTRLTVT.

The chain links TRBV5-1 to TRBJ1-1, with a possible D match to TRBD1 (6 bases). Germline V gives CDR1 SGHRS, CDR2 YFSETQ. This CDR3 has 14 residues. V gave up 3 bases and J gave up 1 base, with 10 bases separating them. The CDR3 DNA is TGCGCCAGCAGCTCCGGGACACCGAACACTGAAGCTTTCTTT. Its translation is CASSSGTPNTEAFF.

The chain couples TRBV25-1 to TRBJ2-5, with TRBD1 as a possible D gene (6 bases). V shed 6 bases and J shed 1 base, with 12 bases lying between them. CDR3 length: 14 residues. The germline CDR1 and CDR2 sequences are MGHDK and SYGVNS. The CDR3 DNA is TGTGCCAGCAGGGACAGTCTAGGCCAAGAGACCCAGTACTTC. Protein sequence: CASRDSLGQETQYF.

The CDR3 reads CSVDQNTEAFF. The CDR3 nucleotides read TGCAGCGTTGATCAGAACACTGAAGCTTTCTTT. This rearrangement joins TRBV29-1 to TRBJ1-1, with D unclear. Germline V gene data show CDR1 as SQVTM and CDR2 as ANQGSEA. The CDR3 spans 11 residues. V lost 3 bases to trimming and J lost 1 base, with 3 bases between them. Variable domain in full (rest from reference TRBV29-1 and TRBJ1-1): SAVISQKPSRDICQRGTSLTIQCQVDSQVTMMFWYRQQPGQSLTLIATANQGSEATYESGFVIDKFPISRPNLTFSTLTVSNMSPEDSSIYLCSVDQNTEAFFGQGTRLTVV.

A note on this clone: This CDR3 is also generated by other DNA sequences in the sample. The rearrangement links TRBV5-1 to TRBJ1-1; the match to TRBD1 covers 7 bases. V trimming: 0 bases; J trimming: 3 bases; junction bases outside the gene matches: 5. Germline CDR1 and CDR2: SGHRS and YFSETQ. The CDR3 consists of 15 residues. In nucleotides, the CDR3 is TGCGCCAGCAGCTTGGCCGGCAGGGGGGACACTGAAGCTTTCTTT. Translated: CASSLAGRGDTEAFF.

The rearrangement links TRBV19 to TRBJ1-6, with no clear D. The CDR3 is made up of 13 amino acids. V shed 3 bases and J shed 7 bases, with 7 bases lying between them. Germline CDR1 reads LNHDA; CDR2 reads SQIVND (reference sequence). The CDR3 DNA is TGTGCCAGTAGTATTGGGAGCAATTCACCCCTCCACTTT. It codes for CASSIGSNSPLHF.

The J gene is TRBJ2-2, the V gene TRBV5-4; possibly TRBD1 for D (5 bases). This CDR3 is built from 13 residues. Deletions cut 4 bases from V and 6 bases from J, with 10 bases between. Germline-derived CDR1 and CDR2 are SGHNT and YYREEE (reference sequence). As DNA, the CDR3 is TGTGCCAGCAGCACTTCAGGGCCCGGGGAGCTGTTTTTT. Protein sequence: CASSTSGPGELFF.

The rearrangement links TRBV11-3 to TRBJ2-7, with 8 bases matching TRBD1. Germline V CDR1 and CDR2: SGHNT, YENEEA. With V trimmed by 5 bases and J by 3 bases, 15 bases remained unmatched. This CDR3 is built from 17 residues. CDR3 coding DNA: TGTGCCAGCAGCCCTGGACAGGGCCGGTCCCCTTTCTACGAGCAGTACTTC. This translates into CASSPGQGRSPFYEQYF.

The chain combines TRBV6-1 with TRBJ1-4; D not resolved. The CDR3 is made up of 14 amino acids. Germline V lookup: CDR1 MNHNS, CDR2 SASEGT. V lost 6 bases, J lost 0 bases, and 8 bases lay in between. This CDR3 is CASRRVTTNEKLFF. Here the CDR3 DNA reads TGTGCCAGCAGGCGGGTAACAACTAATGAAAAACTGTTTTTT.

This chain connects TRBV7-3 to TRBJ2-2; 10 bases agree with TRBD2. The CDR3 spans 15 residues. After removal of 5 bases from V and 3 bases from J, the junction contained 3 bases not matched to a gene. Germline CDR1 SGHTA, CDR2 FQGTGA. This CDR3 is CASSHLAGDTGELFF. CDR3 coding DNA: TGTGCCAGCAGCCACCTAGCGGGGGACACCGGGGAGCTGTTTTTT.